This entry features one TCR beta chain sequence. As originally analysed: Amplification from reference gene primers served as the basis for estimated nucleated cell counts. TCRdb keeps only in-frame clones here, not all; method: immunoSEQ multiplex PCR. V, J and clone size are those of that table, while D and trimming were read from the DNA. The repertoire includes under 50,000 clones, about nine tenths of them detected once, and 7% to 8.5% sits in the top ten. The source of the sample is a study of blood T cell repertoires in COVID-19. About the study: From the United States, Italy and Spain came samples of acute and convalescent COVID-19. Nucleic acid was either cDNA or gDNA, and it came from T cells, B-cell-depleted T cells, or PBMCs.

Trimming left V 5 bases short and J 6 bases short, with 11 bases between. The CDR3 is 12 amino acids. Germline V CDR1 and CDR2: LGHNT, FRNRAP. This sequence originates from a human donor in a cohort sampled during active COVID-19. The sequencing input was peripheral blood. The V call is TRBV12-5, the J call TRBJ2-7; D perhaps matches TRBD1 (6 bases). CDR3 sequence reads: CASGEQGFEQYF. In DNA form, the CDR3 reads TGTGCTAGTGGTGAACAGGGCTTCGAGCAGTACTTC.